The rows below give T cell receptor beta chains drawn from one sample of a study of shared clonotypes between healthy human individuals. The repertoire was sequenced with immunoSEQ multiplex PCR; TCRdb's copy has only in-frame clones and lacks some. The table shows some 2.1 million clones, with over 85% occurring only once. Sequencing was done on a sample of naive CD4+ T cells sorted from blood. These receptors were obtained from a man younger than 35 in good health. CDR3s include the opening cysteine and the closing phenylalanine or tryptophan. The order of the fields is J gene, clone size, V gene, D gene, CDR3 DNA, CDR3 protein. A D gene is named only where the DNA matches it firmly. Not every row has a clone size; where given, it reads once, few, many or a size class.

J: TRBJ2-7
size: .
V: TRBV6-1
D: TRBD2
DNA: TGTGCCAGCAGTGATCGGACTAGCGGCTCCTACGAGCAGTACTTC
CDR3: CASSDRTSGSYEQYF

J: TRBJ2-7
size: .
V: TRBV11-2
D: TRBD1
DNA: TGTGCCAGCAGCTTCACGACAGGGGTCTCCTACGAGCAGTACTTC
CDR3: CASSFTTGVSYEQYF

J: TRBJ2-1
size: .
V: TRBV11-2
D: .
DNA: TGTGCCAGCAGCCCCCGACAGGGAGGTACCAATGAGCAGTTCTTC
CDR3: CASSPRQGGTNEQFF

J: TRBJ1-4
size: .
V: TRBV7-2
D: TRBD1
DNA: TGTGCCAGCACCTACGGGACAGTTTCTGAAAAACTGTTTTTT
CDR3: CASTYGTVSEKLFF

J: TRBJ2-7
size: .
V: TRBV18
D: TRBD1
DNA: TGTGCCAGCTCACAACAGGGGGTGACCTACGAGCAGTACTTC
CDR3: CASSQQGVTYEQYF

J: TRBJ1-2
size: .
V: TRBV2
D: .
DNA: TGTGCCAGCGCGGTATCCGGGGGCGCTCCTAACTATGGCTACACCTTC
CDR3: CASAVSGGAPNYGYTF

J: TRBJ2-3
size: .
V: TRBV5-4
D: TRBD1
DNA: TGTGCCAGCAGCTTGGACAGGGGGCGAATAGGCAGCACAGATACGCAGTATTTT
CDR3: CASSLDRGRIGSTDTQYF

J: TRBJ1-1
size: .
V: TRBV10-2
D: .
DNA: TGCGCCAGCCATGGGCAGGCTAACACTGAAGCTTTCTTT
CDR3: CASHGQANTEAFF

J: TRBJ2-7
size: .
V: TRBV2
D: TRBD1
DNA: TGTGCCAACAGGGACAGTCTCTCCTACGAGCAGTACTTC
CDR3: CANRDSLSYEQYF

J: TRBJ1-5
size: .
V: TRBV28
D: .
DNA: TGTGCCAGCAGTTTGGGTTCGGGGTATCAGCCCCAGCATTTT
CDR3: CASSLGSGYQPQHF

J: TRBJ2-4
size: once
V: TRBV4-2
D: TRBD2
DNA: TGTGCCAGCAGCCAACTAGCGGGGGAAGCCAAAAACATTCAGTACTTC
CDR3: CASSQLAGEAKNIQYF

J: TRBJ2-7
size: .
V: TRBV5-8
D: .
DNA: TGTGCCAGCAGCTTGGGAACAGGGAGCGGGATTACCTACGAGCAGTACTTC
CDR3: CASSLGTGSGITYEQYF

J: TRBJ2-7
size: .
V: TRBV7-7
D: TRBD2
DNA: TGTGCTAGCAGCACTGGACTAGCGGGGGCAGGCGAGCAGTACTTC
CDR3: CASSTGLAGAGEQYF

J: TRBJ2-5
size: .
V: TRBV5-1
D: .
DNA: TGCGCCAGCAGCACCATCGTGGGGGGAGCCGAGACCCAGTACTTC
CDR3: CASSTIVGGAETQYF

J: TRBJ2-1
size: .
V: TRBV7-9
D: .
DNA: TGTGCCAGCAGCTTAGTCACCATTAGCGGCCTGAACTATGAGCAGTTCTTC
CDR3: CASSLVTISGLNYEQFF

J: TRBJ2-2
size: .
V: TRBV9
D: .
DNA: TGTGCCAGCAGCGTAGGCGGGTCGAACACCGGGGAGCTGTTTTTT
CDR3: CASSVGGSNTGELFF

J: TRBJ1-4
size: .
V: TRBV4-3
D: .
DNA: TGCGCCAGCAGCCAAGAGGGGGGCGCTCATGAAAAACTGTTTTTT
CDR3: CASSQEGGAHEKLFF

J: TRBJ2-7
size: .
V: TRBV9
D: TRBD2
DNA: TGTGCCAGCAGCTTGGGAGGGGCCGACGAGCAGTACTTC
CDR3: CASSLGGADEQYF

J: TRBJ2-5
size: .
V: TRBV5-4
D: .
DNA: TGTGCCAGCAGCTTAGGTCCCGACCAAGGGACCCAGTACTTC
CDR3: CASSLGPDQGTQYF

J: TRBJ1-2
size: .
V: TRBV18
D: TRBD1
DNA: TGTGCCAGCTCACCACCTACAGGGGGCAAGTATGGCTACACCTTC
CDR3: CASSPPTGGKYGYTF

J: TRBJ1-5
size: .
V: TRBV9
D: .
DNA: TGTGCCAGCAGCCCCACGGCGCAGGGTCCTCAGCCCCAGCATTTT
CDR3: CASSPTAQGPQPQHF

J: TRBJ1-6
size: few
V: TRBV11-2
D: TRBD1
DNA: TGTGCCAGCAGCACGAACCCCGGGACAGCGGCTCTCCACTTT
CDR3: CASSTNPGTAALHF

J: TRBJ2-7
size: .
V: TRBV10-3
D: TRBD1
DNA: TGTGCCATCAGTGACAGGGGGCACAACGAGCAGTACTTC
CDR3: CAISDRGHNEQYF

J: TRBJ1-2
size: .
V: TRBV28
D: .
DNA: TGTGCCAGCAGTTTGGGGAAGGCACAGGGTGGCTACACCTTC
CDR3: CASSLGKAQGGYTF

J: TRBJ1-4
size: few
V: TRBV9
D: .
DNA: TGTGCCAGCAGCGTAGCTCCCGGGGGGCGTGAAAAACTGTTTTTT
CDR3: CASSVAPGGREKLFF

J: TRBJ1-1
size: .
V: TRBV6-1
D: .
DNA: TGTGCCAGCAGTGCGTACAGGGAGGGCACTGAAGCTTTCTTT
CDR3: CASSAYREGTEAFF

J: TRBJ2-7
size: .
V: TRBV7-9
D: .
DNA: TGTGCCAGCAGCCCCGTCCCGTACGAGCAGTACTTC
CDR3: CASSPVPYEQYF

J: TRBJ1-1
size: .
V: TRBV6-5
D: .
DNA: TGTGCCAGCAGTTACTCGTCGGGGTTAGCTTTCTTT
CDR3: CASSYSSGLAFF

J: TRBJ1-3
size: once
V: TRBV11-2
D: .
DNA: TGTGCCAGCAGCCCCCCCGGACGGAGCTCTGGAAACACCATATATTTT
CDR3: CASSPPGRSSGNTIYF